This T cell receptor beta chain was captured in a study of molecular identifiers for immune sequencing clone quantification. Whole-study findings and limits: Jurkat TCR RNA spiked in from one cell (amid more than 850,000 naive cells) was reportedly detectable. Identical barcode-sharing TCR molecules could lead to underestimated sizes for highly expanded clones.

Libraries from naive CD8 cells were generated from approximately 22,000 to 940,000 sorted cells (with 10%, 30% or 50% RNA). CDR3 length equals 14 residues. Looked up from germline, CDR1 is SGHTA and CDR2 is FQGNSA. V lost 5 bases, J lost 3 bases, and 3 bases stayed unmatched. Bulk TCR libraries used previously described methods and listed TCR primers. TCRdb re-analysed the PCR reads in MiXCR, keeping a single row per CDR3 protein. The repertoire holds roughly 630,000 distinct CDR3 sequences, with approximately 24% as singletons. This clonotype has only one observation. Its cognate antigen is unknown. Just one base apart from a much larger clone, this may be a read error.

Sequencing input: naive CD8+ T cells from blood, with Jurkat cell RNA spiked in. Subset denoted: FACS-sorted CD8+CD4-CCR7+CD45RA+ naive T cells. The origin of this receptor is a human donor in good health. Some libraries in this study had Jurkat cell RNA spiked in. The V call is TRBV7-2, the J call TRBJ2-1, with 8 bases that match TRBD1. In DNA, the CDR3 is TGTACCAGCAGCCCCAGGGGGCTCTACAATGAGCAGTTCTTC. Protein product: CTSSPRGLYNEQFF.